Sequencing of this T cell receptor (beta chain) was carried out in a study of blood T cell repertoires in COVID-19. About the study: There were acute and convalescent COVID-19 samples, and they came from the United States, Italy and Spain. PBMCs, B-cell-depleted T cells, or T cells were the source of the cDNA or gDNA that made up the material.

As originally analysed: Amplified reference gene primers provided the basis for estimating nucleated cell counts. The assay was immunoSEQ multiplex PCR, and TCRdb's table has in-frame clones only and misses some. V and J calls and clone size are given by that table; D and trimming were obtained from the DNA. This sample yields 150,000 or so clones, of which roughly 69% are seen a single time; approximately 1.9% belongs to the top ten. The CDR3 loop spans 14 amino acids. Germline V gene sequence: CDR1 LGHDT, CDR2 YNNKEL (reference sequence). Trimming pared 5 bases from V and 0 bases from J, leaving 11 bases between.

The J gene is TRBJ2-7, the V gene TRBV3-1 (or the pseudogene TRBV3-2), with D uncertain. The sequencing input was peripheral blood. The receptor was derived from a woman aged 65 to 85 with acute or convalescent COVID-19. CDR3 DNA sequence: TGTGCCAGCAGCTTAAAACAGACCTCCTACGAGCAGTACTTC. Its protein product is CASSLKQTSYEQYF.